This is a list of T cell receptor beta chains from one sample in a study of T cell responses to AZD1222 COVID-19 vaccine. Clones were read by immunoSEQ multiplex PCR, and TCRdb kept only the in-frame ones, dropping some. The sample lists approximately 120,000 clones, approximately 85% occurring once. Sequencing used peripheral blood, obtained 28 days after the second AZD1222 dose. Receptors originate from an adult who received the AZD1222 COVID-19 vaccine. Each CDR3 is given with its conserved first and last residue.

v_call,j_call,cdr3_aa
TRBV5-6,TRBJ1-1,CASSLSAGRGEAFF
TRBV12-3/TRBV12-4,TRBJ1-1,CASSLRQAQEAFF
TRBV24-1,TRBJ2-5,CATSDLWGTGGETQYF
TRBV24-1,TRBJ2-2,CATSDPQRLKRELFF
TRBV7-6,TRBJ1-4,CASSSRTGLNEKLFF
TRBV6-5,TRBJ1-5,CASSYSGSFNQPQHF
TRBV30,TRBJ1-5,CAWSVQEMKPQHF
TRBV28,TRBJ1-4,CASSLGQGSEKLFF
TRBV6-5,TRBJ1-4,CASTRMGTNEKLFF
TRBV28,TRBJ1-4,CASSLSFDSPTNEKLFF
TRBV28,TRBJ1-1,CASSFSAFMNTEAFF
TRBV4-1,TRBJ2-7,CASSQETGVSYEQYF
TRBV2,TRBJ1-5,CASRGRAPGGNQPQHF
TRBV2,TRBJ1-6,CASRPAPTAPLHF
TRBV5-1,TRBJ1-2,CASSERSAYGYTF
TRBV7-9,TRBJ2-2,CASSFGQSSHTGELFF
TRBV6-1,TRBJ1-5,CASSEYRNSNQPQHF
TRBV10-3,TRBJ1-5,CAISESWGQERNQPQHF
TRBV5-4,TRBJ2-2,CASSIGSTGELFF
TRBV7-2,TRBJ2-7,CASSATRQGAYEQYF
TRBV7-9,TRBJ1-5,CASSPDSLGQPQHF
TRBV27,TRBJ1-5,CASSLGRDWQPQHF
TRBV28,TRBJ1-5,CASIGSLSNQPQHF
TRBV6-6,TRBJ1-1,CASSAMGGREAFF
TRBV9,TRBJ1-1,CASSTPSWGAGLRDTEAFF
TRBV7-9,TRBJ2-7,CASSPANYEQYF
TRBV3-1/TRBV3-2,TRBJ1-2,CASSQGGLGSYYTF
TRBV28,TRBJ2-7,CASSSAGVTYEQYF
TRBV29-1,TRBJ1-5,CSVESGHPNQPQHF
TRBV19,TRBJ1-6,CASSRLPGQGISSPLHF
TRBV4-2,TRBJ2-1,CASSQERIDSYNEQFF
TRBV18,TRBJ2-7,CASSPTSGYEQYF
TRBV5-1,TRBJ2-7,CASSGDGLYEQYF
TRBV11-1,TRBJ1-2,CASSPTIANYGYTF
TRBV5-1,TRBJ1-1,CASSLPGQWNTEAFF
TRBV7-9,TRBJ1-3,CASGGSESGNTIYF
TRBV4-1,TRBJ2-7,CASSQDLRTSTSYEQYF
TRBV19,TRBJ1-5,CASSGTGGNQPQHF
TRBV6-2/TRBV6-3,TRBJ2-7,CASSYLAPGRYEQYF
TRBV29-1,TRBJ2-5,CSVADNQETQYF